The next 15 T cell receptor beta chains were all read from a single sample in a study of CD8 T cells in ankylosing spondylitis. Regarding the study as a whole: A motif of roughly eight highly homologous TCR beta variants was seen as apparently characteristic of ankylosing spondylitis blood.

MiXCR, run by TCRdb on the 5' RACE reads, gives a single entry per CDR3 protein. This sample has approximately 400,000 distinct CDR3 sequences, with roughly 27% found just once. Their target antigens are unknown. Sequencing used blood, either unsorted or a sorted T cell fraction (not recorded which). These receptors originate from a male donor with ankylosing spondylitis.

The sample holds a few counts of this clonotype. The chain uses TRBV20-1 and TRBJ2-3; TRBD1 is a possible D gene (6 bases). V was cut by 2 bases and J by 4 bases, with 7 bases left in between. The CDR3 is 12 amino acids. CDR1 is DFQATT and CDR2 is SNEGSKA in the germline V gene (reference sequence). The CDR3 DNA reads TGCAGTGCTAGACAGGGGTCAGATACGCAGTATTTT. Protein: CSARQGSDTQYF.

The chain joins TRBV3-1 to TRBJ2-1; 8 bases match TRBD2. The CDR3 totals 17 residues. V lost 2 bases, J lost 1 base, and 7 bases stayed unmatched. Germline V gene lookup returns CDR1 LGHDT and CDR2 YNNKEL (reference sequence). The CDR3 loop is CASSQRGAGVSYNEQFF. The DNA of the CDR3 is TGTGCCAGCAGCCAAAGAGGAGCGGGAGTGTCCTACAATGAGCAGTTCTTC.

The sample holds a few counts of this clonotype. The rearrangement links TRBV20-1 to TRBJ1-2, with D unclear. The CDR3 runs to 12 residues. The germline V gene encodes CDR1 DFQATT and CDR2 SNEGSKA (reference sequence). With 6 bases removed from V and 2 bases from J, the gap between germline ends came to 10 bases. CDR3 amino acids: CSATYANYGYTF. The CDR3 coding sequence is TGCAGTGCCACATACGCAAACTATGGCTACACCTTC.

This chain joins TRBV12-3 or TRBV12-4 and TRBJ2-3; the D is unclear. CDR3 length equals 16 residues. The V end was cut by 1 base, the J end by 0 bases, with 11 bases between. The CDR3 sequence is CASSLVVRLSTDTQYF. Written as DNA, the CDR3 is TGTGCCAGCAGTTTAGTAGTTCGGTTAAGCACAGATACGCAGTATTTT.

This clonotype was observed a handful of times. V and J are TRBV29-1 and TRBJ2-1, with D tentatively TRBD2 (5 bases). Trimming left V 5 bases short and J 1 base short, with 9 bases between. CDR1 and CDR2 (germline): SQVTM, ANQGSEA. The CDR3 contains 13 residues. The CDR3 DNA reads TGCAGCGTTTTACTAGAGTCCTACAATGAGCAGTTCTTC. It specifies CSVLLESYNEQFF.

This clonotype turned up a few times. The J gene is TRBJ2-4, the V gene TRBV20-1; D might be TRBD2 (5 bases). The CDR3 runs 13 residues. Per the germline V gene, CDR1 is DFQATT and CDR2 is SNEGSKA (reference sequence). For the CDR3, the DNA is TGCAGCCCGAGGGAAAATGGCAAAAACATTCAGTACTTC. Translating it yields CSPRENGKNIQYF.

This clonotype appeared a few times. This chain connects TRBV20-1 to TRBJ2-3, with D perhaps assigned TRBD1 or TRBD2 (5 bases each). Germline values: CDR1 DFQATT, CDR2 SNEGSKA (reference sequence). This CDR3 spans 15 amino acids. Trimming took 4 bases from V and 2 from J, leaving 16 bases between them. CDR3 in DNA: TGCAGTGCTAAGGTCGGGACCCATTACACAGATACGCAGTATTTT. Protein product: CSAKVGTHYTDTQYF.

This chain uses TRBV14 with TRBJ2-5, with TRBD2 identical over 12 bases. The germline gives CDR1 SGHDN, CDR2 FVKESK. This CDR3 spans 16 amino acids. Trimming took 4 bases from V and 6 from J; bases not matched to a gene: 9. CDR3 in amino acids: CASSLFRTSGIKTQYF. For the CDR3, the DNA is TGTGCCAGCAGCCTATTCCGGACTAGCGGGATCAAGACCCAGTACTTC. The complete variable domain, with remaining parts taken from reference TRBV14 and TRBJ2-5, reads EAGVTQFPSHSVIEKGQTVTLRCDPISGHDNLYWYRRVMGKEIKFLLHFVKESKQDESGMPNNRFLAERTGGTYSTLKVQPAELEDSGVYFCASSLFRTSGIKTQYFGPGTRLLVL.

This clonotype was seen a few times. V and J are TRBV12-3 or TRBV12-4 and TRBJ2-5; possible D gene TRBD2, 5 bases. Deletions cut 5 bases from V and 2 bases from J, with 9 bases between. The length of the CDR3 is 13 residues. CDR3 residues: CASSRLPQETQYF. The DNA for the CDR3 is TGTGCCAGCAGTCGACTACCACAAGAGACCCAGTACTTC.

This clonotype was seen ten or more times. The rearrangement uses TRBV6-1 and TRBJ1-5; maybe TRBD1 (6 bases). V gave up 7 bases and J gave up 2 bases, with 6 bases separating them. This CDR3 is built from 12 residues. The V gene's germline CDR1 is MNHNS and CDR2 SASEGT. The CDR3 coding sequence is TGTGCCAGCAACAGGGGCAATCAGCCCCAGCATTTT. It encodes CASNRGNQPQHF.

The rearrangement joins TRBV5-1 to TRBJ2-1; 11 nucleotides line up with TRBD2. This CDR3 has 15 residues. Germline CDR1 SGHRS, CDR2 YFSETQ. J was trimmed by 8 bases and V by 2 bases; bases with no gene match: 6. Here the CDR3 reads CASSLGSGRDDEQFF. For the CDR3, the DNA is TGCGCCAGCAGCTTAGGTAGCGGGAGGGATGATGAGCAGTTCTTC.

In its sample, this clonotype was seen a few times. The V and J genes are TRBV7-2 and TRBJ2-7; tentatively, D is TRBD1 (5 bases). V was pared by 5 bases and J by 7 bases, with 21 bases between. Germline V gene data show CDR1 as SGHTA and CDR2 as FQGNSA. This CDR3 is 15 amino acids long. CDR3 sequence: CASSETTVSRWEQYF. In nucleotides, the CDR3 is TGTGCCAGCAGCGAAACGACAGTGAGCCGGTGGGAGCAGTACTTC.

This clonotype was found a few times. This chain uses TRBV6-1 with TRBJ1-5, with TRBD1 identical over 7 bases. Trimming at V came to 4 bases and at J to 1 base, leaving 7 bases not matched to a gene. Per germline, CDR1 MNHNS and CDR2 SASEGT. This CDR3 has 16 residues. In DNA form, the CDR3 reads TGTGCCAGCAGTGTAGAGGGGGCGCGAAGCAATCAGCCCCAGCATTTT. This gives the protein CASSVEGARSNQPQHF.

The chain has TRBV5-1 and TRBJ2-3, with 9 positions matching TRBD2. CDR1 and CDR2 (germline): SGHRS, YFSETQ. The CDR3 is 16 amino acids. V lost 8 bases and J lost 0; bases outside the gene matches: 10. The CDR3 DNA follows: TGCGCCAGTAGTACCGGGACTAGCCGGAGCACAGATACGCAGTATTTT. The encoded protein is CASSTGTSRSTDTQYF.

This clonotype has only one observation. The CDR3 here is CASSFNGNTQYF. In nucleotides, the CDR3 is TGCGCCAGCAGCTTTAATGGGAATACGCAGTATTTT. The chain couples TRBV5-1 to TRBJ2-3; unclear D gene. Trimming took off 2 bases at V and 7 bases at J, with 8 bases between the two ends. CDR1 and CDR2 (germline): SGHRS, YFSETQ. CDR3 size: 12 residues.